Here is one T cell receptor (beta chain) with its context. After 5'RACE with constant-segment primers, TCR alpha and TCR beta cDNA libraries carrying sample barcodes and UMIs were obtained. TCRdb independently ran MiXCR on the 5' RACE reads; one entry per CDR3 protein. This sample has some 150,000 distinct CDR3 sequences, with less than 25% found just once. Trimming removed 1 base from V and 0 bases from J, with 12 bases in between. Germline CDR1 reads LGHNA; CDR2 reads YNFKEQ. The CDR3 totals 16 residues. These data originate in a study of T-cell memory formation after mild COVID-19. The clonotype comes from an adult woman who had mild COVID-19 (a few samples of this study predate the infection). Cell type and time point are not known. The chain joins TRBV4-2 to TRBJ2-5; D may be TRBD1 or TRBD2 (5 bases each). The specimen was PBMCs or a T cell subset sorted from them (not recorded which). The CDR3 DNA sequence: TGTGCCAGCAGCCAAGTCTGGGACCGCGACCAAGAGACCCAGTACTTC. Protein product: CASSQVWDRDQETQYF.